This TCR beta chain came from a study of T cells after yellow fever vaccination. At the level of the study: Preparing low-cell-number fractions relied on SMART-Seq v4 Ultra Low Input.

Germline loops: CDR1 SGHRS, CDR2 YFSETQ. The CDR3 has 17 amino acids. V was clipped by 0 bases and J by 1 base, with 16 bases between them. Notes on the study in general: Most clones from primary vaccination resurfaced after the booster (approximately 97% CD4, 88% CD8). Abundant bulk-population clonotypes could contaminate the FACS-sorted repertoires.

This clonotype was found a few times. Its antigen is undetermined. Universal primer sites and UMIs were introduced during 5'RACE template-switching synthesis of TCR cDNA. TCRdb re-derived calls from the 5' RACE reads in MiXCR, one entry per CDR3 protein. The data contain around 400,000 distinct CDR3 sequences, under 14% of them singletons. The V gene is TRBV5-1, the J gene TRBJ1-1, with D maybe TRBD1 (6 bases). Source: PBMCs, taken on the day of the first yellow fever vaccination. The TCR was taken from a man between 18 and 29 years old who received the YFV17D yellow fever vaccine. The CDR3 DNA sequence: TGCGCCAGCAGCTTGGAGTGGGGGCGAAGGAGGAACACTGAAGCTTTCTTT. Its translation is CASSLEWGRRRNTEAFF.